The next 24 T cell receptor beta chains were all read from a single sample in a study of OX40 agonist ivuxolimab in advanced cancers. Assay: immunoSEQ multiplex PCR; the TCRdb copy retains only in-frame clones and omits some. This sample has about 36,000 clones, with around 80% found just once. Sample: CD4+ or CD8+ T cells sorted from blood, taken in a trial of the OX40 agonist ivuxolimab. The receptors here all came from an adult with an advanced solid tumor such as melanoma, head and neck, liver or kidney cancer.

The chain uses TRBV15 and TRBJ2-1; weak D call: TRBD2 (5 bases). V shed 0 bases and J shed 14 bases, with 11 bases lying between them. The germline gives CDR1 LNHNV, CDR2 YYDKDF (reference sequence). This CDR3 has 12 amino acids. The CDR3 is CATSREEGRKFF. The CDR3 DNA follows: TGTGCCACCAGCAGAGAAGAGGGCCGAAAGTTCTTC.

The CDR3 region has the DNA TGTGCCAGCAGCCCCCGGGGGACGACGACTAATGAAAAACTGTTTTTT. Translating it yields CASSPRGTTTNEKLFF. V gene TRBV11-2 combines with J gene TRBJ1-4, with D perhaps TRBD1 (5 bases). The CDR3 totals 16 residues. Germline V CDR1 and CDR2: SGHAT, FQNNGV. Trimming removed 5 bases at V and 2 bases at J, with 15 bases between.

This clone was recorded once. The J gene is TRBJ2-5, the V gene TRBV6-1, with a possible D match to TRBD2 (6 bases). The DNA end is more similar to TRBJ2-7, so the J call may be wrong. Germline CDR1 MNHNS, CDR2 SASEGT. This CDR3 comprises 15 residues. Here the CDR3 reads CASSDLGTLLYEQYF. The CDR3 DNA reads as TGTGCCAGCAGTGACCTCGGGACTTTGCTCTACGAGCAGTACTTC.

The V call is TRBV30, the J call TRBJ1-6; no clear D. The CDR3 spans 16 residues. Germline assignment: CDR1 GTSNPN and CDR2 SVGIG (reference sequence). Deletions cut 0 bases from V and 3 bases from J, with 12 bases between. CDR3 loop: CAWSVEGWDYNSPLHF. The CDR3 DNA follows: TGTGCCTGGAGTGTAGAGGGTTGGGACTATAATTCACCCCTCCACTTT.

V usage is TRBV12-2 and J usage is TRBJ2-7. TRBV12-2 constitutes a pseudogene. This CDR3 has 9 residues. CDR3: CASPPGTYF. The CDR3 coding sequence is TGTGCAAGTCCCCCCGGCACGTACTTC.

This rearrangement joins TRBV18 to TRBJ1-2; D is perhaps TRBD1 (6 bases). The CDR3 has 14 amino acids. Trimming pared 1 base from V and 3 bases from J, leaving 9 bases between. Per germline, CDR1 KGHSH and CDR2 LQKENI. CDR3 in DNA: TGTGCCAGCTCACCACTGGCAGGGGACTATGGCTACACCTTC. Its translation is CASSPLAGDYGYTF.

This clone came up a few times. Written as DNA, the CDR3 is TGCGCCAGCAGGGCCGGGACAGGCTACGAGCAGTACTTC. Its protein product is CASRAGTGYEQYF. The gene calls are TRBV5-1 and TRBJ2-7; 8 nucleotides agree with TRBD1. The germline gives CDR1 SGHRS, CDR2 YFSETQ. The CDR3 covers 13 residues. V dropped 5 bases and J dropped 3; count of bases not matched to a gene: 4.

The CDR3, as DNA: TGTGCCAGCAGTGAAAGCACAGGGGAGGAAAAACTGTTTTTT. Its translation is CASSESTGEEKLFF. The rearrangement links TRBV2 to TRBJ1-4; 7 bases align to TRBD1. From germline, CDR1 is SNHLY and CDR2 FYNNEI. The CDR3 spans 14 residues. V dropped 2 bases and J dropped 8; count of bases not matched to a gene: 5.

J is TRBJ2-2 and V is TRBV12-1; the D call in the table, TRBD1, was not verified against the DNA. TRBV12-1 is labeled a pseudogene. The CDR3 consists of 15 residues. The CDR3 loop is CASSGGPPRGGELFF. CDR3 in DNA: TGTGCCAGCAGCGGGGGCCCCCCCCGTGGCGGGGAGCTGTTTTTT.

This clone has just a few counts. The chain employs TRBV5-1 and TRBJ2-4; TRBD1 matches 9 bases. J gave up 7 bases and V 5 bases, and 10 bases lay outside the gene matches. The germline V gene encodes CDR1 SGHRS and CDR2 YFSETQ. The CDR3 is 15 amino acids. CDR3 nucleotides: TGCGCCAGCAGTTCGACTGACAGGGGGTCGAACATTCAGTACTTC. Protein: CASSSTDRGSNIQYF.

The chain carries TRBV5-1 and TRBJ2-5; 7 bases match TRBD1. J gave up 3 bases and V 0 bases, and 2 bases lay outside the gene matches. This CDR3 contains 14 residues. The germline V gene has CDR1 SGHRS and CDR2 YFSETQ. The CDR3, as DNA: TGCGCCAGCAGCTTGGGAGGGGGCAAAGAGACCCAGTACTTC. Its translation is CASSLGGGKETQYF.

This chain links TRBV11-2 with TRBJ1-2; D is ambiguous. Germline V CDR1 and CDR2: SGHAT, FQNNGV. V was cut by 0 bases and J by 1 base, with 6 bases left in between. The CDR3 loop spans 14 amino acids. As DNA, the CDR3 is TGTGCCAGCAGCTTAGAGGGCGGTAACTATGGCTACACCTTC. This codes for CASSLEGGNYGYTF. The variable domain in full, completed from reference TRBV11-2 and TRBJ1-2, reads EAGVAQSPRYKIIEKRQSVAFWCNPISGHATLYWYQQILGQGPKLLIQFQNNGVVDDSQLPKDRFSAERLKGVDSTLKIQPAKLEDSAVYLCASSLEGGNYGYTFGSGTRLTVV.

The rearrangement joins TRBV28 to TRBJ2-1, with 8 positions matching TRBD2. V lost 2 bases to trimming and J lost 7 bases; unmatched junction nucleotides: 7. The CDR3 has 15 amino acids. Looked up from germline, CDR1 is MDHEN and CDR2 is SYDVKM. The CDR3 nucleotides are TGTGCCAGCAGTTTAATGGGGACTAGTGGGAATGAGCAGTTCTTC. It codes for CASSLMGTSGNEQFF.

This chain uses TRBV5-1 with TRBJ2-2; 8 bases line up with TRBD1. The CDR3 is 16 residues long. V lost 0 bases to trimming and J lost 0 bases; unmatched junction nucleotides: 1. Germline values: CDR1 SGHRS, CDR2 YFSETQ. For the CDR3, the DNA is TGCGCCAGCAGCTTGGCAGGGGGCCCGAACACCGGGGAGCTGTTTTTT. It is translated as CASSLAGGPNTGELFF.

The chain has TRBV5-5 and TRBJ1-1; D may be TRBD1 (5 bases). Germline V gene data show CDR1 as SGHKS and CDR2 as YYEKEE (reference sequence). Trimming pared 0 bases from V and 1 base from J, leaving 7 bases between. There are 14 residues in the CDR3. As DNA, the CDR3 is TGTGCCAGCAGCTTGGGACAGCCGAACACTGAAGCTTTCTTT. Its translation: CASSLGQPNTEAFF.

The V and J genes are TRBV18 and TRBJ2-7, with 11 nucleotides matching TRBD1. The CDR3 totals 13 residues. V shed 8 bases and J 5 bases; nucleotides not matched to a gene: 5. In germline, CDR1 is KGHSH, CDR2 LQKENI. CDR3 in DNA: TGTGCCAGCACCAGGGACAGGGGGGACGAGCAGTACTTC. Its protein product is CASTRDRGDEQYF.

The chain couples TRBV2 to TRBJ1-3, with no clear D. Trimming pared 7 bases from V and 4 bases from J, leaving 11 bases between. Germline CDR1 is SNHLY and CDR2 is FYNNEI. The CDR3 extends over 13 amino acids. DNA for the CDR3: TGTGCCAGCAAGGATGGTGGCGGAAACACCATATATTTT. It translates to CASKDGGGNTIYF.

There are a few counts of this clone. The chain employs TRBV4-2 and TRBJ2-7; D is ambiguous. CDR3 length: 13 residues. Germline assignment: CDR1 LGHNA and CDR2 YNFKEQ. V lost 1 base to trimming and J lost 5 bases, with 9 bases between them. The CDR3 DNA is TGTGCCAGCAGCCAAGTTTTGTCGGACGAGCAGTACTTC. It codes for CASSQVLSDEQYF.

The chain employs TRBV5-5 and TRBJ2-2; D perhaps matches TRBD1 (6 bases). The CDR3 is made up of 15 amino acids. Trimming removed 4 bases at V and 5 bases at J, with 15 bases between. Germline V gene lookup returns CDR1 SGHKS and CDR2 YYEKEE (reference sequence). The CDR3 DNA is TGTGCCAGCAGCGGGACGACAGGCAATACCGGGGAGCTGTTTTTT. It specifies CASSGTTGNTGELFF.

The chain links TRBV9 to TRBJ2-7, with 7 bases aligning to TRBD2. The CDR3 sequence is 14 residues long. The V segment lost 4 bases and the J segment 2 bases; nucleotides outside the gene matches: 6. Looked up from germline, CDR1 is SGDLS and CDR2 is YYNGEE. The CDR3 DNA reads TGTGCCAGCAGCCCCCGGGGGGTTCCCTACGAGCAGTACTTC. Its protein product is CASSPRGVPYEQYF.

V gene TRBV5-6 combines with J gene TRBJ2-1; D may correspond to TRBD1 or TRBD2 (5 bases each). In germline, CDR1 is SGHDT, CDR2 YYEEEE. The germline V and J ends were trimmed by 3 bases and 4 bases, with 11 bases remaining between them. The CDR3 spans 14 residues. The CDR3 DNA reads as TGTGCCAGCAGCTGGGTGGGGGATTACAATGAGCAGTTCTTC. Translation: CASSWVGDYNEQFF.

This sequence joins TRBV7-8 and TRBJ2-3; 7 bases align to TRBD2. This CDR3 is 13 amino acids long. Germline V gene data show CDR1 as SGHVS and CDR2 as FQNEAQ. The trim removed 8 bases at V and 4 bases at J, leaving 6 bases unmatched. The CDR3 spells CASGARGADTQYF. CDR3 DNA: TGTGCCAGCGGCGCCCGGGGGGCAGATACGCAGTATTTT.

The V call is TRBV11-1, the J call TRBJ2-7, with a tentative D call TRBD1 (6 bases). The CDR3 extends over 15 amino acids. V lost 0 bases and J 3 bases, leaving 12 bases between the germline ends. Germline V gene lookup returns CDR1 SGHAT and CDR2 FQDESV (reference sequence). CDR3: CASSLAGGNYYEQYF. The CDR3 coding sequence is TGTGCCAGCAGCTTAGCAGGGGGAAACTACTACGAGCAGTACTTC.

The chain carries TRBV7-2 and TRBJ1-2; 9 positions match TRBD1. From germline, CDR1 is SGHTA and CDR2 FQGNSA. Trimming at V came to 6 bases and at J to 4 bases, leaving 3 bases not matched to a gene. This CDR3 region has 13 residues. CDR3 in DNA: TGTGCCAGCAGGATGACAGGGGGCTATGGCTACACCTTC. It codes for CASRMTGGYGYTF.